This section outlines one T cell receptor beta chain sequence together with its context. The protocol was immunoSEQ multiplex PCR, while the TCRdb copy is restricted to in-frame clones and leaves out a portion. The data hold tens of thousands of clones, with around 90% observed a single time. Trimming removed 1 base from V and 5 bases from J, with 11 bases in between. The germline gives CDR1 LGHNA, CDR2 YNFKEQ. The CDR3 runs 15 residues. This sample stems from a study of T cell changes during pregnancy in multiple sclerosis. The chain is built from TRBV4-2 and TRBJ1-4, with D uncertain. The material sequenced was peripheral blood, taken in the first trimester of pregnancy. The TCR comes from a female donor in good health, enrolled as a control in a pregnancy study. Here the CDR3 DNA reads TGTGCCAGCAGCCAAGTAGCGGGGTTAAATGAAAAACTGTTTTTT. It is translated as CASSQVAGLNEKLFF.